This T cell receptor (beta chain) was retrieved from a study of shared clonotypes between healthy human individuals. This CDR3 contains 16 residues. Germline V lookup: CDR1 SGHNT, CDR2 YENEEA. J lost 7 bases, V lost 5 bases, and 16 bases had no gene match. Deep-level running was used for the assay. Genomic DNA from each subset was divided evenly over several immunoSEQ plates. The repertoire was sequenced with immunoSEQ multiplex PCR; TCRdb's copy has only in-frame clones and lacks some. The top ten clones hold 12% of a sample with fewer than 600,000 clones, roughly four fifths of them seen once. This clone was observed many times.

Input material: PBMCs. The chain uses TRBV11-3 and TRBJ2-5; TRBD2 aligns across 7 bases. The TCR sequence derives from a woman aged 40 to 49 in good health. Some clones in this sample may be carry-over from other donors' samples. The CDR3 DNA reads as TGTGCCAGCAGCCGGGGGGTCGGGTACTCGACGGGGACCCAGTACTTC. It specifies CASSRGVGYSTGTQYF.